This TCR beta chain was obtained from a study of shared T cell receptors in the human thymus. The germline V gene encodes CDR1 MDHEN and CDR2 SYDVKM. The CDR3 totals 15 residues. Trimming at V came to 4 bases and at J to 9 bases, leaving 8 bases not matched to a gene. This clone was observed once. Produced via immunoSEQ multiplex PCR; TCRdb's table is partial and in-frame only. The data contain hundreds of thousands of clones, more than 70% of them singletons. These data were also filed under a second study, of human thymus T cells.

The chain is built from TRBV28 and TRBJ1-6; TRBD1 matches 8 bases. This clonotype originated in a boy under two years old with a congenital heart defect. Sample: thymocytes. CDR3 residues: CASSSRDRTFSPLHF. CDR3 sequence (DNA): TGTGCCAGCAGTTCAAGGGACAGGACTTTTTCACCCCTCCACTTT.